This T cell receptor beta chain is from a study of blood T cells in healthy people across ages. This clonotype was recorded a few times. No antigen is known for it. PCR was performed a second time for roughly 6 to 12 cycles using a sample-barcoded 5' primer and a J-beta primer mix. A single record per CDR3 protein comes from TCRdb applying MiXCR to the 5' RACE reads. Found here are nearly 800,000 distinct CDR3 sequences, 25% of them singletons; the top ten hold under 4.5%. Every participating donor contributed approximately 10 milliliters of peripheral blood through a draw. Study-wide results and caveats: Not knowing donor CMV status may have confounded expanded clonotype changes.

Looked up from germline, CDR1 is DFQATT and CDR2 is SNEGSKA (reference sequence). There are 10 residues in the CDR3. The germline V and J ends were trimmed by 3 bases and 5 bases, with 5 bases remaining between them. The same data also contributed to another study, on T cells of mothers and their children.

The V and J genes are TRBV20-1 and TRBJ2-7; D gene unclear. The sequenced sample consisted of blood. The sequence was collected from a boy younger than 18 in good health. For the CDR3, the DNA is TGCAGTGCTAGTTTTAACGAGCAGTACTTC. As protein: CSASFNEQYF.